The present TCR beta chain was sequenced within a study of T-cell reconstitution after alpha-beta-depleted transplantation in children. During its preparation, the TCRbeta library received unique molecular identifiers. TCRdb fed the PCR reads into MiXCR, producing one record per CDR3 protein. The table records about 980,000 distinct CDR3 sequences, roughly 29% of them present only once. Concerning this clonotype itself: Its cognate antigen is unknown.

After removal of 4 bases from V and 2 bases from J, the junction contained 5 bases not matched to a gene. There are 16 residues in the CDR3. Per the germline V gene, CDR1 is SGHRS and CDR2 is YFSETQ. Whole-study findings and limits: The study traced high day-60 TCRbeta diversity in some patients to surviving recipient T cells and thymic progenitors. Several hundred expanded graft clones reportedly gave rise to the alpha-beta T cells present about two months after transplant. One year after transplant, T-cell counts and diversity came mostly from newly produced T cells.

This specimen was PBMCs, mostly from graft donor cells, taken 360 days after TCRalphabeta/CD19-depleted stem cell transplant. The TCR comes from a boy younger than two who had a stem cell transplant for SCID, so the T cells may come from the graft donor. J is TRBJ2-3 and V is TRBV5-1; 12 bases align to TRBD2. CDR3 sequence reads: CASSPSGGGYTDTQYF. DNA for the CDR3: TGCGCCAGCAGCCCTAGCGGGGGGGGATACACAGATACGCAGTATTTT.